This TCR beta chain was captured by sequencing in a study of blood T cell repertoires in COVID-19. The wider study: Researchers got acute and convalescent COVID-19 samples from the United States, Italy and Spain. In each case, the material was cDNA or gDNA derived from T cells, B-cell-depleted T cells, or PBMCs.

As handled by the study authors: Using reference gene primer amplification, nucleated cell counts were estimated. Data came from immunoSEQ multiplex PCR; TCRdb stores just in-frame clones and leaves some out. Clone size and V and J calls were adopted from that table, with D and trimming inferred from the DNA. Of roughly 120,000 clones in the sample, 86% were seen once. The sequence was obtained from a man aged 35 to 55 with acute or convalescent COVID-19. Sequencing was performed on peripheral blood.

The CDR3 loop is CASSLASGGPGRPQHF. The DNA of the CDR3 is TGTGCCAGCAGCTTAGCGAGCGGGGGGCCCGGTCGGCCCCAGCATTTT. J is TRBJ1-5 and V is TRBV7-2, with a tentative D call TRBD1 (6 bases). The CDR3 extends over 16 amino acids. CDR1 and CDR2 (germline): SGHTA, FQGNSA. V was clipped by 0 bases and J by 9 bases, with 18 bases between them. Full variable domain (rest looked up from reference TRBV7-2 and TRBJ1-5): GAGVSQSPSNKVTEKGKDVELRCDPISGHTALYWYRQSLGQGLEFLIYFQGNSAPDKSGLPSDRFSAERTGGSVSTLTIQRTQQEDSAVYLCASSLASGGPGRPQHFGDGTRLSIL.